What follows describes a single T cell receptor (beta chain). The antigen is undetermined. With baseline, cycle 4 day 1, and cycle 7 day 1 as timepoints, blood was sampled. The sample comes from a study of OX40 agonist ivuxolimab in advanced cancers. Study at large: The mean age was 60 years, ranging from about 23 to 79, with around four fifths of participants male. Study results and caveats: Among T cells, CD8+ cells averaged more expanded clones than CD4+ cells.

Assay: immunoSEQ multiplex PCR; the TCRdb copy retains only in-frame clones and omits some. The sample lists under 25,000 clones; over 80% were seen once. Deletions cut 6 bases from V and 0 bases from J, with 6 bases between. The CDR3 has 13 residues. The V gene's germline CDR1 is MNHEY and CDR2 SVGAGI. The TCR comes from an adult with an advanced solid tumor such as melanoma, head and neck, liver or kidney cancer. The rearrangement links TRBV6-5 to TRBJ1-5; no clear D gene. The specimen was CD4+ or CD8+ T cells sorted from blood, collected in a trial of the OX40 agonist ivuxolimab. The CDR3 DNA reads TGTGCCAGCAGGGGGTTTAGCAATCAGCCCCAGCATTTT. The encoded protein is CASRGFSNQPQHF.